These T cell receptor beta chains were read from a single sample in a study of T cells in Graves' hyperthyroidism and ophthalmopathy. MiXCR was run by TCRdb on the multiplex PCR reads, yielding one entry per CDR3 protein. The table records a few hundred thousand distinct CDR3 sequences, roughly 45% of them present only once. Sample: peripheral blood or thyroid tissue (not recorded which). The origin of the receptors is an adult woman with Graves' disease, either hyperthyroidism or ophthalmopathy (not recorded which). The CDR3 runs from the conserved cysteine through the conserved F or W. Fields, in order: clone size, V gene, CDR3 length, J gene, D gene, CDR3 protein, CDR3 DNA. The D gene is left open where the match is weak. Rows give clone size only sometimes, using once, few, many, or a class for an expanded clone.

.	TRBV29-1	13	TRBJ1-1	.	CSVGGQNDAEAFF	TGCAGCGTTGGAGGACAAAACGACGCTGAAGCTTTCTTT
few	TRBV5-6	15	TRBJ1-1	.	CASSLLGGLGTEAFF	TGTGCCAGCAGCTTGCTGGGGGGGCTGGGAACTGAAGCTTTCTTT
many	TRBV20-1	14	TRBJ2-7	.	CSARWAGESYEQYF	TGCAGTGCTAGGTGGGCAGGGGAATCCTACGAGCAGTACTTC
.	TRBV12-3/TRBV12-4	15	TRBJ2-7	.	CASSLTGQPNYEQYF	TGTGCCAGCAGTTTAACAGGCCAGCCTAACTACGAGCAGTACTTC
few	TRBV7-9	15	TRBJ2-3	TRBD2	CASRHLAGFTDTQYF	TGTGCCAGCAGGCACCTAGCGGGCTTCACAGATACGCAGTATTTT
.	TRBV7-8	15	TRBJ2-5	TRBD1	CASSQPTGTGFSQYF	TGTGCCAGCAGCCAACCGACCGGGACAGGGTTTTCCCAGTACTTC
.	TRBV12-3/TRBV12-4	14	TRBJ1-4	.	CASSPNLGNEKLFF	TGTGCCAGCAGTCCTAATCTGGGTAATGAAAAACTGTTTTTT
.	TRBV20-1	10	TRBJ2-2	.	CSASYGELFF	TGCAGTGCTAGTTACGGGGAGCTGTTTTTT
many	TRBV7-2	13	TRBJ1-2	TRBD1	CASSRDSIGGYTF	TGTGCCAGCAGCCGGGACAGTATTGGAGGCTACACCTTC
.	TRBV20-1	14	TRBJ2-4	TRBD2	CSAETSGSSSGQYF	TGCAGTGCAGAGACTAGCGGGTCAAGTAGTGGTCAGTACTTC
many	TRBV20-1	14	TRBJ1-1	.	CSATIGALNTEAFF	TGCAGTGCTACGATTGGGGCCCTGAACACTGAAGCTTTCTTT
many	TRBV9	13	TRBJ1-1	.	CASSVEWGTEAFF	TGTGCCAGCAGCGTAGAATGGGGCACTGAAGCTTTCTTT
.	TRBV15	13	TRBJ1-5	.	CATSRDGREPQHF	TGTGCCACCAGCAGAGATGGTAGGGAGCCCCAGCATTTT
few	TRBV10-3	14	TRBJ1-1	.	CAISEDAEITEAFF	TGTGCCATCAGTGAGGATGCCGAAATCACTGAAGCTTTCTTT
.	TRBV7-9	16	TRBJ1-5	TRBD1	CASSLETGIGNQPQHF	TGTGCCAGCAGCTTAGAGACAGGGATTGGCAATCAGCCCCAGCATTTT
many	TRBV5-5	17	TRBJ1-3	TRBD1	CASSLVPGQNSGNTIYF	TGTGCCAGCAGCTTGGTCCCGGGACAGAACTCTGGAAACACCATATATTTT